Here is one T cell receptor (beta chain) with its context. Its antigen remains unidentified. Mismatch with germline at one junction end may stem from a read error. Extraction of RNA preceded its reverse transcription into cDNA, which served as the sequencing template. Some clones are missing from TCRdb's copy, which holds only in-frame ones; the method was immunoSEQ multiplex PCR. The data hold some 190,000 clones, with approximately 67% observed a single time. The entry originates in a study of CD8+ T cells in alopecia areata. Study-wide background: Twice daily, treated patients received 5 to 10 mg of oral tofacitinib. Severity of treated patients was scored by affected scalp percentage.

Overall study findings and caveats: Among the 100 top clones, expanded CD8+ clones, like scalp clonality, were significantly decreased by tofacitinib.

Germline V lookup: CDR1 SGHRS, CDR2 YFSETQ. The CDR3 extends over 11 amino acids. The treatment denotes: oral pan-JAK inhibitor, 5-10 mg twice daily. This sample comprised CD4+ T cells sorted from blood, obtained at approximately week 42, from a patient treated with tofacitinib. This clonotype originated in a human donor with alopecia areata. The chain joins TRBV5-1 to TRBJ1-1; D ambiguous. CDR3 coding DNA: TGCGCCAGCAGTTTGGGCCTTGAAGCTTTCTTT. Protein product: CASSLGLEAFF.